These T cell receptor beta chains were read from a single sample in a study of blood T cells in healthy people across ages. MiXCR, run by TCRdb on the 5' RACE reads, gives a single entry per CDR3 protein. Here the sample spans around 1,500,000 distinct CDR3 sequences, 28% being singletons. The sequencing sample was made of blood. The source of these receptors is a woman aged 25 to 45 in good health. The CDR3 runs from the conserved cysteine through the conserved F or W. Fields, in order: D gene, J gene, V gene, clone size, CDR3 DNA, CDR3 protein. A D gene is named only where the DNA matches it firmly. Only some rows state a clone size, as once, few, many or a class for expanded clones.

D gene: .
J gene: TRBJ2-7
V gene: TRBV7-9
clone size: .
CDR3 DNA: TGTGCCAGCAGAAGGACGACCGACTACGAGCAGTACTTC
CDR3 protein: CASRRTTDYEQYF

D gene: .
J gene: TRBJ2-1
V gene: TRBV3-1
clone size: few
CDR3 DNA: TGTGCCAGCAGCCAACGGTGGGGGAATGAGCAGTTCTTC
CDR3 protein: CASSQRWGNEQFF

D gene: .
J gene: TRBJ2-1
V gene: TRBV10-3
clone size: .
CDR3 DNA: TGTGCCATCAGTGAGATGGACAGCAGTTTGATGACTCAGTTCTTC
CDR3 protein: CAISEMDSSLMTQFF

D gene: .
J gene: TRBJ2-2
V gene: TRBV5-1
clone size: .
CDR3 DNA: TGCGCCAGCAGCTCGACGGTCGGGGAGCTGTTTTTT
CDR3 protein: CASSSTVGELFF

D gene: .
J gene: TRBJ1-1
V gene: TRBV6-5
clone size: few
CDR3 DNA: TGTGCCAGCAGTTACGCTCAGGGGAGGACTGAAGCTTTCTTT
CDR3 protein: CASSYAQGRTEAFF

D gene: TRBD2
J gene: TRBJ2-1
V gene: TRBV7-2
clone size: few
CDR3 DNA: TGTGCCAGCAGCACCGGGACTAGCGGGAGTCATGAGCAGTTCTTC
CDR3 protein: CASSTGTSGSHEQFF

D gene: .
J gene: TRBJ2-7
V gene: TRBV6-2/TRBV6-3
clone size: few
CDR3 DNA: TGTGCCAGCAGTTACATACCCGGGGCAGTTGTCTACGAGCAGTACTTC
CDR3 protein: CASSYIPGAVVYEQYF

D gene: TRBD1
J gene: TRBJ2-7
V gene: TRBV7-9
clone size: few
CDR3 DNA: TGTGCCAGCAGCCCACGGACTCCAGGGGGCGGCGAGCAGTACTTC
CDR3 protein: CASSPRTPGGGEQYF

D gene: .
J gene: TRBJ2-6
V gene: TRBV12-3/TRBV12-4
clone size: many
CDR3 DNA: TGTGCCAGCAGTACCCGGGGAAGCTCTGGGGCCAACGTCCTGACTTTC
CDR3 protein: CASSTRGSSGANVLTF

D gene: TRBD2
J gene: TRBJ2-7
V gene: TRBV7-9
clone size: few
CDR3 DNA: TGTGCCAGCAGCTTAGCCGTAGGGTCTAGCGGGGGGACCTACGAGCAGTACTTC
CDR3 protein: CASSLAVGSSGGTYEQYF

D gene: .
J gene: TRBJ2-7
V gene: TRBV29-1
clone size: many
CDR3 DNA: TGCAGCGTAGAACTAGATAATCACTACGAGCAGTACTTC
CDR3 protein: CSVELDNHYEQYF

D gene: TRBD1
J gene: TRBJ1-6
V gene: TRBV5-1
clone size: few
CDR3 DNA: TGCGCCAGCAGCTTGGCCCTCGGGACAGGGGAGGCACCCCTCCACTTT
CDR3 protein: CASSLALGTGEAPLHF

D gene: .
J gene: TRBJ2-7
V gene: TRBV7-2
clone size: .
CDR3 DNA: TGTGCCAGCAGCTCAAATTACCCCAATGAGCAGTACTTC
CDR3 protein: CASSSNYPNEQYF

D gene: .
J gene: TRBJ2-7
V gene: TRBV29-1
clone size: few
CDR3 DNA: TGCAGCGTTTTCGCTAGGGGTCCCTCGGAGCAGTACTTC
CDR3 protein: CSVFARGPSEQYF

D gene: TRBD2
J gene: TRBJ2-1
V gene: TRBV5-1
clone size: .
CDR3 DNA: TGCGCCAGCAGAACCAGCGGGGGGGCCGGTTACAATGAGCAGTTCTTC
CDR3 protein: CASRTSGGAGYNEQFF

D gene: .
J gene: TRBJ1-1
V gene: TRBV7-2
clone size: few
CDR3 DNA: TGTGCCAGCAGCTTACTAACTGGAGGGGATGAAGCTTTCTTT
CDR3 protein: CASSLLTGGDEAFF

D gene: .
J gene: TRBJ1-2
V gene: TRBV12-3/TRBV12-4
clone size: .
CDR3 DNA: TGTACCAGCAGTTTAAGGGACATCTCCGTCGGCTATGGCTACACCTTC
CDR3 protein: CTSSLRDISVGYGYTF

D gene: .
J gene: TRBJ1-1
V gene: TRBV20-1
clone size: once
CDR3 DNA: TGCAGTGCCCCACCCACAGGGATCATGAACACTGAAGCTTTCTTT
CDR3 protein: CSAPPTGIMNTEAFF

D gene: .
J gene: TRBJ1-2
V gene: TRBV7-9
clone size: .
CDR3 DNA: TGTGCCAGCTCGGCGGGGGCGGGGTATGGCTACACCTTC
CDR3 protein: CASSAGAGYGYTF

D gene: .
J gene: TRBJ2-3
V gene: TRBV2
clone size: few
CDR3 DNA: TGTGCCAGCAGTGAAGCGCTTCAGGGCTTAGTTCCGCCGTATTTT
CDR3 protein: CASSEALQGLVPPYF

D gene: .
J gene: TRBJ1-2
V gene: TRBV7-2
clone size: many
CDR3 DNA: TGTGCCAGCAGCTTAGATACGGGGGGTTACTATGGCTACACCTTC
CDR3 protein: CASSLDTGGYYGYTF

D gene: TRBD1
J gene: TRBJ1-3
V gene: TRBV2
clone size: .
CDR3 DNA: TGTGCCAGCACTCGGGGACAGGGTGGAAACACCATATATTTT
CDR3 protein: CASTRGQGGNTIYF

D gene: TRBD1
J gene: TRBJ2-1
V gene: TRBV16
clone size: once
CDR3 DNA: TGTGCCAGCAGCCCCCATGGAGGTAGAGACAGGGAGTATGAGCAGTTCTTC
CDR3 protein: CASSPHGGRDREYEQFF

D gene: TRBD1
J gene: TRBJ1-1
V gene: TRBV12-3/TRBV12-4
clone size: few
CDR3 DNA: TGTGCCAGCAGTCACTCGACAGGGGCTGAAGCTTTCTTT
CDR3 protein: CASSHSTGAEAFF

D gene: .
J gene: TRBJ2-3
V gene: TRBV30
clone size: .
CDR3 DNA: TGTGCCTGGAGTGTACCACGTACAGGAATCGTCACAGATACGCAGTATTTT
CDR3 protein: CAWSVPRTGIVTDTQYF

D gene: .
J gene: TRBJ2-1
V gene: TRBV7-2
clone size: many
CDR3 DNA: TGTGCCAGCAGCCGTCGGGGGCGGAATGAGCAGTTCTTC
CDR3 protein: CASSRRGRNEQFF

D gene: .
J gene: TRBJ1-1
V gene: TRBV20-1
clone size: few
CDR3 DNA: TGCAGTGCTAGTATAAGGCCGGACACTGAAGCTTTCTTT
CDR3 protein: CSASIRPDTEAFF

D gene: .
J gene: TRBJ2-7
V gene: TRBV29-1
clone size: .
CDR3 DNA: TGCAGCGTTGTATGGTCCCACAATGCCTACGAGCAGTACTTC
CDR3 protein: CSVVWSHNAYEQYF

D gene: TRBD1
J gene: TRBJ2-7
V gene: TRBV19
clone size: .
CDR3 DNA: TGTGCCAGTAGTTTCTCATCCGGGACAGACTACGAGCAGTACTTC
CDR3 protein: CASSFSSGTDYEQYF

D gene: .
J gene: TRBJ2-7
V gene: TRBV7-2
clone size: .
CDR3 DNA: TGTGCCAGCAGCTTACTTGATTCCAGGCTAGCGAATGAGCAGTACTTC
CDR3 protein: CASSLLDSRLANEQYF

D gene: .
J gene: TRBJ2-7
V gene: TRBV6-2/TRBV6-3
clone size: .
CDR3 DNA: TGTGCCAGCCGAGGCATCTACGAGCAGTACTTC
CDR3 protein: CASRGIYEQYF

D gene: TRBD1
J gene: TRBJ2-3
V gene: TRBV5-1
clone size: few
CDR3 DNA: TGCGCCAGCAGCTACCGGCTACAGGGGGCAACAGATACGCAGTATTTT
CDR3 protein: CASSYRLQGATDTQYF

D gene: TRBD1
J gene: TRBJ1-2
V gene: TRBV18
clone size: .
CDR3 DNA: TGTGCCAGCTGGGGACAGCCGGCCGATGGCTACACCTTC
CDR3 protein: CASWGQPADGYTF

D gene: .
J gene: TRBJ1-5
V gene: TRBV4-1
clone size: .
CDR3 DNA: TGCGTCAGCAGCCAAACAGGGTTCGAGCAGCCCCAGCATTTT
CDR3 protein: CVSSQTGFEQPQHF

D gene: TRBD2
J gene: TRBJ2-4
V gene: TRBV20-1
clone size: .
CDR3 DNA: TGCAGTGCTAGACGAGACTCGGGGGGAAACATTCAGTACTTC
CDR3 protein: CSARRDSGGNIQYF

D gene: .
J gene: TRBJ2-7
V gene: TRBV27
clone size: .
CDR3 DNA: TGTGCCGGCAGTTCCCAGTTAGGGCCCGAGCAGTACTTC
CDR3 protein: CAGSSQLGPEQYF

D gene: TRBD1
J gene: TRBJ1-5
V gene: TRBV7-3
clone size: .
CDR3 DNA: TGTGCCAGCAGCTGCCATTTGAAGTGGGACAGGGGGCGAGTTCTCGTGATTAGCAATCAGCCCCAGCATTTT
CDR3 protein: CASSCHLKWDRGRVLVISNQPQHF

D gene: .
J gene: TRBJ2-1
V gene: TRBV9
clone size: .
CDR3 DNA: TGTGCCAGCAGCGAGCCCCTCTACAATGAGCGGTTCTTC
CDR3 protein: CASSEPLYNERFF

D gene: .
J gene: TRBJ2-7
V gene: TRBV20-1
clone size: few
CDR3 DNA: TGCAGTGCTCGGACCGAGAATACCTACGAGCAGTACTTC
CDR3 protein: CSARTENTYEQYF

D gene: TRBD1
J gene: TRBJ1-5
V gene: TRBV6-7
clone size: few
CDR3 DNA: TGTGCCATCACAGGGGGTGTCCAGCCCCAGCATTTT
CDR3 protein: CAITGGVQPQHF

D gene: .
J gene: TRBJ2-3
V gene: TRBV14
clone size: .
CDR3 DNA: TGTGCCAGCAGCCATAGGTCGGGGCTAGGAGCAGATACGCAGTATTTT
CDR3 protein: CASSHRSGLGADTQYF

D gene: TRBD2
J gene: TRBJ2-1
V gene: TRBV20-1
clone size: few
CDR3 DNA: TGCAGTGCTCCGCGGGGGGGGAATGAGCAGTTCTTC
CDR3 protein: CSAPRGGNEQFF

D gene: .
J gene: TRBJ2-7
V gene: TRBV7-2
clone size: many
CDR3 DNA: TGTGCCAGCAGCTGGGGCGGCGGGATATCTCTCGAGCAGTACTTC
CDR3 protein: CASSWGGGISLEQYF

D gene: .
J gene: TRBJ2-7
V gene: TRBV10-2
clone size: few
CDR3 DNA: TGCGCCAGCAAAGATCTACACCGGGACGGGTTAAGCTACGAGCAGTACTTC
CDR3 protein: CASKDLHRDGLSYEQYF

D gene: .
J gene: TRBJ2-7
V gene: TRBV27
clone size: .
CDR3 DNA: TGTGCCAGCAGTTTCTCGGGGGCTACCTACGAGCAGTACTTC
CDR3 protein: CASSFSGATYEQYF

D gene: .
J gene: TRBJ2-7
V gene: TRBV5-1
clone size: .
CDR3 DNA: TGCGCCAGCAGCTTGGCCCGGGCCAGCGCCTACGAGCAGTACTTC
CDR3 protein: CASSLARASAYEQYF

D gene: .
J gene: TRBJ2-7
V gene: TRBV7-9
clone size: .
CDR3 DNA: TGTGCCAGCAACCCATCTAGGGCTTCCTCCTACAATGAGCAGTACTTC
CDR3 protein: CASNPSRASSYNEQYF

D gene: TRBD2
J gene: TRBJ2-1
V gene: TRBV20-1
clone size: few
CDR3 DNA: TGCAGTGCTAGAGAACCAGCGGGGGGGAGAACCTACAATGAGCAGTTCTTC
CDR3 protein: CSAREPAGGRTYNEQFF

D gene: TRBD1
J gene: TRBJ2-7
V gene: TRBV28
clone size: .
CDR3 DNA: TGTGCCAGCAGTCCTCTTTTAGAGGGGGCATCCTACGAGCAGTACTTC
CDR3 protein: CASSPLLEGASYEQYF

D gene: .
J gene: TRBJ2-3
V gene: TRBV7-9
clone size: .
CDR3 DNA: TGTGCCAGCAGCCCCCGACCTGGGACACCAGATACGCAGTATTTT
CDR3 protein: CASSPRPGTPDTQYF

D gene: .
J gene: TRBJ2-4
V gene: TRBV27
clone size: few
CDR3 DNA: TGTGCCAGCAGGATCAGACGGGGGGCATACATTCAGTACTTC
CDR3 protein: CASRIRRGAYIQYF